This TCR beta chain was captured by sequencing in a study of T cell responses to AZD1222 COVID-19 vaccine. Assay used: immunoSEQ multiplex PCR; TCRdb lists only in-frame clones, some missing. The sample carries 120,000 to 150,000 clones, approximately 85% recorded once. Details on this clone: Antigen unknown.

Study-level results: With dominance at 160-218 and 743-854, vaccine-associated CD4 TCRs spanned spike. Most donors were white British and more were female, and clonal diversity was possibly underestimated. With two AZD1222 doses given, Spike-specific TCR breadth and depth both rose.

This sequence was found in an adult who received the MenACWY meningococcal vaccine as a control. The sample in question was peripheral blood, obtained 28 days after the second dose of the MenACWY control vaccine.

The CDR3 DNA follows: TGTGCCAGCAGTTGGGACAGGGCTCCCTACAATGAGCAGTTCTTC. Translating it yields CASSWDRAPYNEQFF. The chain employs TRBV2 and TRBJ2-1; TRBD1 matches 9 bases. The length of the CDR3 is 15 residues. The trim removed 5 bases at V and 2 bases at J, leaving 4 bases unmatched. Germline values: CDR1 SNHLY, CDR2 FYNNEI.